A single sample gave rise to the 12 T cell receptor beta chains below, sequenced in a study of chemoradiotherapy in HPV16-positive cancers. Profiling relied on immunoSEQ multiplex PCR, and the TCRdb table lists in-frame clones only, not all of them. The table lists approximately 52,000 clones, around 90% of them singletons. Sequencing was performed on blood, taken from a patient who underwent chemoradiotherapy. The receptors were sampled from a human donor with HPV-associated anogenital cancer.

The CDR3, as DNA: TGTGCCTGGAGTGCGACTAGCGGGGGGGCCGGGAATGAGCAGTTCTTC. This translates into CAWSATSGGAGNEQFF. The chain joins TRBV30 to TRBJ2-1; TRBD2 matches at 14 bases. Germline values: CDR1 GTSNPN, CDR2 SVGIG (reference sequence). V was pared by 1 base and J by 7 bases, with 6 bases of the junction left unmatched. The CDR3 totals 16 residues.

The rearrangement joins TRBV4-3 to TRBJ2-1; D is unclear. Trimming took 3 bases from V and 0 from J, leaving 9 bases between them. Germline loops: CDR1 LGHNA, CDR2 YSLEER. The CDR3 covers 15 residues. In nucleotides, the CDR3 is TGCGCCAGCAGCCAGGAGAAGAGCTCCTACAATGAGCAGTTCTTC. Protein product: CASSQEKSSYNEQFF.

This chain connects TRBV7-8 to TRBJ2-5; 8 nucleotides align to TRBD1. CDR1 and CDR2 (germline): SGHVS, FQNEAQ. V dropped 0 bases and J dropped 0; count of bases not matched to a gene: 21. CDR3 length equals 22 residues. Written as DNA, the CDR3 is TGTGCCAGCAGCTTAGCCCCACCCCAGCGCAGGGGGCGAGGTTGGTACCAAGAGACCCAGTACTTC. As protein: CASSLAPPQRRGRGWYQETQYF.

The V gene is TRBV29-1, the J gene TRBJ2-7; D might be TRBD1 or TRBD2, each matching 7 bases. Trimming removed 4 bases from V and 0 bases from J, with 13 bases in between. The CDR3 runs to 14 residues. Germline assignment: CDR1 SQVTM and CDR2 ANQGSEA. CDR3 nucleotides: TGCAGCGTTGCGGGGGGACAGAGCTCCTACGAGCAGTACTTC. Translation gives CSVAGGQSSYEQYF.

On this clone itself: One end of the junction varies from germline; a read error may be responsible. CDR3 protein: CASRGTSGSVETQYF. The CDR3 DNA sequence: TGTGCTAGCAGAGGGACTAGCGGGAGTGTCGAGACCCAGTACTTC. V is TRBV7-7 and J is TRBJ2-5; TRBD2 matches at 14 bases. The V gene's germline CDR1 is SSHAT and CDR2 FNYEAQ (reference sequence). CDR3 size: 15 residues.

The rearrangement joins TRBV6-5 to TRBJ1-2; possibly TRBD1 for D (5 bases). The germline V gene encodes CDR1 MNHEY and CDR2 SVGAGI. Trimming cost V 5 bases and J 0 bases, with 10 bases left between them. This CDR3 has 14 residues. CDR3: CASSPGTSNYGYTF. In nucleotides, the CDR3 is TGTGCCAGCAGTCCCGGGACTTCTAACTATGGCTACACCTTC.

This chain uses TRBV18 with TRBJ1-4, with 7 bases matching TRBD1. The CDR3 loop spans 15 amino acids. Losses at the gene ends were 3 bases for V and 4 bases for J; bases not matched to a gene: 5. Germline V gene sequence: CDR1 KGHSH, CDR2 LQKENI. CDR3 in amino acids: CASSPRGQHNEKLFF. In nucleotides, the CDR3 is TGTGCCAGCTCACCGCGGGGACAGCATAATGAAAAACTGTTTTTT.

This chain uses TRBV6-5 with TRBJ1-1; a possible D gene is TRBD1 (6 bases). The CDR3 totals 15 residues. The V gene lost 0 bases and the J gene lost 12 bases, with 20 bases spanning the gap. Germline assignment: CDR1 MNHEY and CDR2 SVGAGI. The CDR3 nucleotides are TGTGCCAGCAGTTACTCCATTGATCGATCAGGGGCGTCTTTCTTT. It specifies CASSYSIDRSGASFF.

CDR3 DNA: TGCGCCAGCAGGGTGGCCCAGGCAGAAGCTTTCTTT. It encodes CASRVAQAEAFF. The chain is built from TRBV5-1 and TRBJ1-1, with D uncertain. CDR3 length equals 12 residues. V was pared by 5 bases and J by 8 bases, with 13 bases between. Germline CDR1 SGHRS, CDR2 YFSETQ.

The CDR3: CASRGTGGNQPQHF. CDR3 in DNA: TGTGCCAGTAGAGGGACAGGGGGCAATCAGCCCCAGCATTTT. The rearrangement links TRBV19 to TRBJ1-5, with 10 nucleotides matching TRBD1. Germline V gene data show CDR1 as LNHDA and CDR2 as SQIVND (reference sequence). J was trimmed by 2 bases and V by 6 bases; bases with no gene match: 1. CDR3 length: 14 residues.

This clone qualifies as medium-sized. This chain uses TRBV4-1 with TRBJ2-7; TRBD1 is a possible D gene (6 bases). The CDR3 sequence is 15 residues long. The V end was cut by 1 base, the J end by 7 bases, with 17 bases between. The germline CDR1 and CDR2 sequences are MGHRA and YSYEKL. The CDR3 DNA reads as TGCGCCAGCAGCCAAGGGGGGCCGGGACCCCTAGAGCAGTACTTC. Encoded protein: CASSQGGPGPLEQYF.

The chain joins TRBV6-6 to TRBJ2-7, with 8 bases lining up with TRBD1. The germline gives CDR1 MNHNY, CDR2 SVGAGI (reference sequence). This CDR3 spans 14 amino acids. V was pared by 5 bases and J by 9 bases, with 12 bases of the junction left unmatched. The CDR3 sequence is CASSTRTGSPLQYF. The CDR3 coding sequence is TGTGCCAGCAGTACGCGGACAGGGTCCCCCTTGCAGTACTTC.